These 8 T cell receptor beta chains originate from one sample sequenced in a study of cytomegalovirus exposure and HLA in healthy donors. The PCR made use of 60 Vbeta and 13 Jbeta primers. Assay: immunoSEQ multiplex PCR; the TCRdb copy retains only in-frame clones and omits some. This table has approximately 110,000 clones, around 70% appearing once. The sequencing sample was made of PBMCs. These receptor sequences come from a woman in her thirties or forties in good health and CMV-seropositive.

The V and J genes are TRBV4-3 and TRBJ2-3; weak D call: TRBD2 (6 bases). Trimming pared 0 bases from V and 2 bases from J, leaving 15 bases between. Germline-derived CDR1 and CDR2 are LGHNA and YSLEER. This CDR3 contains 17 residues. The CDR3 sequence is CASSQELAREDTDTQYF. The DNA of the CDR3 is TGCGCCAGCAGCCAAGAACTAGCTAGGGAAGACACAGATACGCAGTATTTT.

The rearrangement joins TRBV4-1 to TRBJ1-5; no clear D gene. V was clipped by 4 bases and J by 1 base, with 8 bases between them. Germline V CDR1 and CDR2: MGHRA, YSYEKL. The CDR3 covers 14 residues. The CDR3, as DNA: TGCGCCAGCAGCCGCCAGTGGAGCAATCAGCCCCAGCATTTT. Amino acid sequence: CASSRQWSNQPQHF.

This clone was found a few times. The chain has TRBV6-6 and TRBJ2-3; 8 nucleotides agree with TRBD1. CDR1 MNHNY and CDR2 SVGAGI come from the germline V gene (reference sequence). CDR3 length: 13 amino acids. The junction had 0 bases not matched to a gene; V was cut back by 4 bases and J by 3 bases. The CDR3 sequence is CASSWTGTDTQYF. In nucleotides, the CDR3 is TGTGCCAGCAGTTGGACAGGGACAGATACGCAGTATTTT.

The chain uses TRBV19 and TRBJ1-1, with 7 bases lining up with TRBD1. The germline gives CDR1 LNHDA, CDR2 SQIVND (reference sequence). Unmatched junction bases numbered 10, after V lost 7 bases and J lost 8 bases. The CDR3 consists of 13 residues. CDR3 bases: TGTGCCAGTACTCCTGACGAGACAGGGGAAGCTTTCTTT. Amino acid sequence: CASTPDETGEAFF. Looking up the rest from reference TRBV19 and TRBJ1-1 gives the full variable domain: DGGITQSPKYLFRKEGQNVTLSCEQNLNHDAMYWYRQDPGQGLRLIYYSQIVNDFQKGDIAEGYSVSREKKESFPLTVTSAQKNPTAFYLCASTPDETGEAFFGQGTRLTVV.

This clone was detected only once. The rearrangement joins TRBV27 to TRBJ2-2, with 8 bases fitting TRBD1. Germline V gene lookup returns CDR1 MNHEY and CDR2 SMNVEV (reference sequence). This CDR3 spans 13 amino acids. J gave up 4 bases and V 6 bases, and 1 base lay outside the gene matches. CDR3 loop: CASSDRGTGELFF. As DNA, the CDR3 is TGTGCCAGCAGCGACAGGGGCACCGGGGAGCTGTTTTTT.

V usage is TRBV7-9 and J usage is TRBJ1-5, with TRBD1 matching 7 bases. J gave up 5 bases and V 5 bases, and 6 bases lay outside the gene matches. The CDR3 loop spans 14 amino acids. CDR1 and CDR2 from the germline V gene are SEHNR and FQNEAQ (reference sequence). The CDR3 nucleotides are TGTGCCAGCAGCCCGGGACAGCAAGATCAGCCCCAGCATTTT. Translation gives CASSPGQQDQPQHF. Full variable domain (missing parts from reference TRBV7-9 and TRBJ1-5): DTGVSQNPRHKITKRGQNVTFRCDPISEHNRLYWYRQTLGQGPEFLTYFQNEAQLEKSRLLSDRFSAERPKGSFSTLEIQRTEQGDSAMYLCASSPGQQDQPQHFGDGTRLSIL.

The J gene is TRBJ1-1, the V gene TRBV18, with 8 bases matching TRBD1. Germline trimming cut 4 bases from V and 5 bases from J; bases unmatched to any gene: 6. The CDR3 has 14 amino acids. Germline V gene lookup returns CDR1 KGHSH and CDR2 LQKENI. CDR3 amino acids: CASSLMDRETEAFF. CDR3 DNA: TGTGCCAGCTCACTTATGGACAGGGAGACTGAAGCTTTCTTT.

The rearrangement joins TRBV15 to TRBJ2-7; 7 nucleotides agree with TRBD2. Germline V gene data show CDR1 as LNHNV and CDR2 as YYDKDF (reference sequence). This CDR3 is built from 14 residues. Trimming cost V 5 bases and J 3 bases; bases outside gene matches: 7. CDR3 sequence (DNA): TGTGCCACCAGCGGCTCCTGGGGGGGCTACGAGCAGTACTTC. Amino acid sequence: CATSGSWGGYEQYF.